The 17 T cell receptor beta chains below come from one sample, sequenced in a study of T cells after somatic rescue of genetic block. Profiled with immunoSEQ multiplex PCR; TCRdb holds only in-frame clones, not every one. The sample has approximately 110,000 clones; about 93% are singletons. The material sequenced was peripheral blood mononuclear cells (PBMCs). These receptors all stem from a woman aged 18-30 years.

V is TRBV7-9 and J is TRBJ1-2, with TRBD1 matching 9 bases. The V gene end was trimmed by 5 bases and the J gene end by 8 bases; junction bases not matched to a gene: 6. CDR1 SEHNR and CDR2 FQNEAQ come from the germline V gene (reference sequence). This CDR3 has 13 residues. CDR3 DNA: TGTGCCAGCAGCCTTCGACAGGGGGAAGGCTACACCTTC. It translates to CASSLRQGEGYTF.

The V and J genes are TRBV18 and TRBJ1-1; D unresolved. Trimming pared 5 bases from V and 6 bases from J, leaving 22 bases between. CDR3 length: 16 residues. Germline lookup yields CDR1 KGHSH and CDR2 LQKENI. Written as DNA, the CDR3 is TGTGCCAGCTCATCCTACATATCCCAAGAGGGTGCTGAAGCTTTCTTT. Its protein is CASSSYISQEGAEAFF.

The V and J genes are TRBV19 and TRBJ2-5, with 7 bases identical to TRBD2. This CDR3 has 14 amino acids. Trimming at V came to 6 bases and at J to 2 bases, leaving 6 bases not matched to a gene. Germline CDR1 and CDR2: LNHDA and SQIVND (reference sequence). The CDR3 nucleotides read TGTGCCAGTAGGGGGGGGACCTTACAAGAGACCCAGTACTTC. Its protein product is CASRGGTLQETQYF.

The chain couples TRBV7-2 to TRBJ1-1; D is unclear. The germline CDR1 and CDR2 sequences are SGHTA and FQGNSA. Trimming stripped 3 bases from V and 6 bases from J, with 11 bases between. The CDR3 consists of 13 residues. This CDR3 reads CASSLIHGAEAFF. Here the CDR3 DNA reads TGTGCCAGCAGCTTGATTCACGGAGCTGAAGCTTTCTTT.

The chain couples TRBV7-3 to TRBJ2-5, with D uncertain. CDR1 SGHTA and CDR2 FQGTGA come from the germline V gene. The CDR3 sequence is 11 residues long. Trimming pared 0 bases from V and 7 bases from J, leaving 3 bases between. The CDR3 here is CASSLTATQYF. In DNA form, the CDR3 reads TGTGCCAGCAGCTTAACCGCGACCCAGTACTTC.

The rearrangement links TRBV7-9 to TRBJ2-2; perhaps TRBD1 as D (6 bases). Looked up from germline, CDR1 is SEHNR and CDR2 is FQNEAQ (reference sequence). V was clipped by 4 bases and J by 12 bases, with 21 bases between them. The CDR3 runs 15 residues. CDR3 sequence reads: CASSSPGQQAGKLFF. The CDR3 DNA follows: TGTGCCAGCAGCTCGCCCGGACAGCAGGCCGGAAAGCTGTTTTTT.

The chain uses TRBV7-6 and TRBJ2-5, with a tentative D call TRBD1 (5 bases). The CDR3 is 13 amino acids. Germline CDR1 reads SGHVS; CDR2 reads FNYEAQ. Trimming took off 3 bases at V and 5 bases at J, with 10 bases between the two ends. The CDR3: CASSFPGLETQYF. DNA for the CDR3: TGTGCCAGCAGCTTTCCAGGGTTGGAGACCCAGTACTTC.

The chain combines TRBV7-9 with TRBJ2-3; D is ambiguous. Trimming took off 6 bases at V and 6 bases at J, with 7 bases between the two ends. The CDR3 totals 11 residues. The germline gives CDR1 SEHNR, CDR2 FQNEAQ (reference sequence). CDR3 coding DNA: TGTGCCAGCAGTTTGAAGGATACGCAGTATTTT. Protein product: CASSLKDTQYF. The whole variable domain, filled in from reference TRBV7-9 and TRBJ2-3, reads DTGVSQNPRHKITKRGQNVTFRCDPISEHNRLYWYRQTLGQGPEFLTYFQNEAQLEKSRLLSDRFSAERPKGSFSTLEIQRTEQGDSAMYLCASSLKDTQYFGPGTRLTVL.

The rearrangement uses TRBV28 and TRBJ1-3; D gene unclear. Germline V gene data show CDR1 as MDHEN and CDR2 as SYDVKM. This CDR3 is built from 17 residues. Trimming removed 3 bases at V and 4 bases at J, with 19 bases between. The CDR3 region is CASSLRLYRVGGNTIYF. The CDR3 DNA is TGTGCCAGCAGTTTGAGGCTATACCGGGTAGGGGGAAACACCATATATTTT. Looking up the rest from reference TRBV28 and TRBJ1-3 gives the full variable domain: DVKVTQSSRYLVKRTGEKVFLECVQDMDHENMFWYRQDPGLGLRLIYFSYDVKMKEKGDIPEGYSVSREKKERFSLILESASTNQTSMYLCASSLRLYRVGGNTIYFGEGSWLTVV.

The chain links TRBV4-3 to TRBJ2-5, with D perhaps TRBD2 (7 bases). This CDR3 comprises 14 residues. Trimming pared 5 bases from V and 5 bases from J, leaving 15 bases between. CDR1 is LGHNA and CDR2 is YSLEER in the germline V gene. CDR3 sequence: CASSKGGAGETQYF. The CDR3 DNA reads TGCGCCAGCAGCAAGGGGGGGGCAGGGGAGACCCAGTACTTC.

The CDR3 nucleotides read TGTGCCAGCAGAGGCAGCCTGACAGATACGCAGTATTTT. It is translated as CASRGSLTDTQYF. The chain is built from TRBV9 and TRBJ2-3; D gene uncertain. The germline gives CDR1 SGDLS, CDR2 YYNGEE. CDR3 length equals 13 residues. The V end was cut by 5 bases, the J end by 3 bases, with 10 bases between.

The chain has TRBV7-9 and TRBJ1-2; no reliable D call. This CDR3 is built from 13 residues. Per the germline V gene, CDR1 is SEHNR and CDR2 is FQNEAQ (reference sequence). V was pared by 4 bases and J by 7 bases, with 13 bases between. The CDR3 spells CASSSPDGRGYTF. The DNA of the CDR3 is TGTGCCAGCAGCTCCCCGGACGGCCGTGGCTACACCTTC.

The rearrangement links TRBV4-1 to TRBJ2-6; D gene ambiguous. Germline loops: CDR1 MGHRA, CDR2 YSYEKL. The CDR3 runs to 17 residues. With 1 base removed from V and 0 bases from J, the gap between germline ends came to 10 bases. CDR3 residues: CASSQAPQSSGANVLTF. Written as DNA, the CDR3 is TGCGCCAGCAGCCAAGCTCCTCAGTCCTCTGGGGCCAACGTCCTGACTTTC.

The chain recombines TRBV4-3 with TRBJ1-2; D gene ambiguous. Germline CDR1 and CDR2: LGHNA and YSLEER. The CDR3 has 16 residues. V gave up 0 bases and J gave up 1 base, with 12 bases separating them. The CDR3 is CASSQDAAGNNYGYTF. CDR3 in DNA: TGCGCCAGCAGCCAAGATGCGGCAGGCAATAACTATGGCTACACCTTC.

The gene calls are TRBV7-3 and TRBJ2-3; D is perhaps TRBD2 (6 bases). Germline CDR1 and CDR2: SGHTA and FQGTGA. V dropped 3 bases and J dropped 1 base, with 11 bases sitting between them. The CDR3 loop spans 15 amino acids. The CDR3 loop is CASSFQPGGTDTQYF. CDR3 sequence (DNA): TGTGCCAGCAGCTTCCAACCGGGAGGCACAGATACGCAGTATTTT.

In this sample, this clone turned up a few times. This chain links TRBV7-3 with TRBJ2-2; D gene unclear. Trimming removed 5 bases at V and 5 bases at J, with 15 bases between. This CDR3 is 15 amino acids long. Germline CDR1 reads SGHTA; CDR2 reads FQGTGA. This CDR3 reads CASSLRELGTGELFF. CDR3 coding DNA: TGTGCCAGCAGCCTTCGAGAGTTAGGGACCGGGGAGCTGTTTTTT.

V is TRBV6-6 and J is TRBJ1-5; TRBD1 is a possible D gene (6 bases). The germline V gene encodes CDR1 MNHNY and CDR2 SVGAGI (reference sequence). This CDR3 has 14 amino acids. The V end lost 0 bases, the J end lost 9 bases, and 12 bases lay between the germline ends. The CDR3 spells CASSYSSGGGPQHF. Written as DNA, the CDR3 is TGTGCCAGCAGTTACTCTTCGGGAGGGGGGCCCCAGCATTTT.